This entry features one T cell receptor (beta chain) sequence. The CDR3 length is 16 residues. The V end lost 0 bases, the J end lost 7 bases, and 15 bases lay between the germline ends. The germline V gene encodes CDR1 SEHNR and CDR2 FQNEAQ (reference sequence). The data were obtained in a study of control samples from healthy donors and cancer patients. The repertoire was sequenced with immunoSEQ multiplex PCR; TCRdb's copy has only in-frame clones and lacks some. Here the sample spans roughly 94,000 clones, 70% to 85% being singletons. The specimen sequenced was PBMCs. The genes are TRBV7-9 and TRBJ1-4; maybe TRBD1 (6 bases). This sequence originates from a man between 65 and 85 years old with lung cancer. CDR3 protein: CASSLAGGGKSEKLFF. The CDR3 DNA is TGTGCCAGCAGCTTAGCGGGGGGCGGAAAATCTGAAAAACTGTTTTTT. Full variable domain (rest looked up from reference TRBV7-9 and TRBJ1-4): DTGVSQNPRHKITKRGQNVTFRCDPISEHNRLYWYRQTLGQGPEFLTYFQNEAQLEKSRLLSDRFSAERPKGSFSTLEIQRTEQGDSAMYLCASSLAGGGKSEKLFFGSGTQLSVL.